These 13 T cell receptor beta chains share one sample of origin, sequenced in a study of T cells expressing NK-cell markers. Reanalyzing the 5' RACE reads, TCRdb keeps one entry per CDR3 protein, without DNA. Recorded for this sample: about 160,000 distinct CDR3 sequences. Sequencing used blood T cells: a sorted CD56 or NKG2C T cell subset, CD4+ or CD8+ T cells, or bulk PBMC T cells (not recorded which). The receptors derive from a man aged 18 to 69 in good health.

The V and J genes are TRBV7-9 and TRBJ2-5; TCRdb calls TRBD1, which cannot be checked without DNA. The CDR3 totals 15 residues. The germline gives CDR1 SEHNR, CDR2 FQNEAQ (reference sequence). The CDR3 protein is CASSTRRDHQETQYF.

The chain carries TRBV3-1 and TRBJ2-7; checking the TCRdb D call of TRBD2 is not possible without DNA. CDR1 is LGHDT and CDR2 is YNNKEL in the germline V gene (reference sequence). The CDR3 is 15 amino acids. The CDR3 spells CASSQLNFGGDEQYF.

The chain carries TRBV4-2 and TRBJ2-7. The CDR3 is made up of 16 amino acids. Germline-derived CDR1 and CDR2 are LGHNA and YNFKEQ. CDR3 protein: CASSQAEERELYEQYF.

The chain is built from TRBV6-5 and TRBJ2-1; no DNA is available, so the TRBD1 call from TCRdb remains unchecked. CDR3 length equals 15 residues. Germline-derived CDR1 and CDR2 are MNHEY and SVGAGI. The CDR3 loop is CASSWGMSRVNEQFF.

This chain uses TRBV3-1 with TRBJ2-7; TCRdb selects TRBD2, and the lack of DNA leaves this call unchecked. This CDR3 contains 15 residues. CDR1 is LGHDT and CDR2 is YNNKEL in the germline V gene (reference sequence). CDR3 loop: CASSPAGGPWYEQYF.

CDR3 protein: CASRYPQNPTGRETQYF. The chain joins TRBV28 to TRBJ2-5; TCRdb picks TRBD1, but there is no DNA to check that call. This CDR3 comprises 17 residues. CDR1 MDHEN and CDR2 SYDVKM come from the germline V gene.

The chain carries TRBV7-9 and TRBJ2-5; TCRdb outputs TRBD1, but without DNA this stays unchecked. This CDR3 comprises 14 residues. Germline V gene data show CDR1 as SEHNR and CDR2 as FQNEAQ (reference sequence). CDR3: CASSFQGSQETQYF.

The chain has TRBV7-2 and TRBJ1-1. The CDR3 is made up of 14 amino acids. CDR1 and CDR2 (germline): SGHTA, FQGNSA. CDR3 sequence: CASSPFGGSPEAFF.

CDR3 residues: CASGPGVSPLHF. The J gene is TRBJ1-6, the V gene TRBV12-3 or TRBV12-4; the TCRdb call, TRBD1, lacks DNA for checking. CDR3 length equals 12 residues.

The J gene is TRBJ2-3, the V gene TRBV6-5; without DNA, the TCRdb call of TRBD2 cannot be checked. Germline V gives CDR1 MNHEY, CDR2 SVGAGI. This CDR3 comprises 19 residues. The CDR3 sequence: CASSYSSLAGGPIEDTQYF.

CDR3 residues: CASSAGTGHSPLHF. The J gene is TRBJ1-6, the V gene TRBV9; TCRdb lists TRBD1, though no DNA is available to test this call. The CDR3 is made up of 14 amino acids. The germline V gene has CDR1 SGDLS and CDR2 YYNGEE.

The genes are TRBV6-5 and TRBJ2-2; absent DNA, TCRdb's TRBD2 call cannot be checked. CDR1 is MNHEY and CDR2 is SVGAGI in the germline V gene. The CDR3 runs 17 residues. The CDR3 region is CASSYQTTSPNTGELFF.

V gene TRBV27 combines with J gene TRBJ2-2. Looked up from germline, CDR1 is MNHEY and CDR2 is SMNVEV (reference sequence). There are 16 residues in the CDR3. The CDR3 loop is CASSLYPVPNTGELFF.